Listed here are 8 T cell receptor beta chains from one sample, sequenced in a study of blood T cell repertoires in COVID-19. Produced via immunoSEQ multiplex PCR; TCRdb's table is partial and in-frame only. The table has about 140,000 clones, approximately 88% seen once. Sequenced material: peripheral blood. These receptors all stem from a human donor in a cohort sampled during active COVID-19.

This CDR3 reads CASSQDLATGYGYTF. The CDR3 DNA follows: TGTGCCAGCAGCCAAGATCTCGCGACAGGGTACGGCTACACCTTC. This chain links TRBV3-1 (or the pseudogene TRBV3-2) with TRBJ1-2, with TRBD1 identical over 7 bases. The V gene end was trimmed by 0 bases and the J gene end by 8 bases; junction bases not matched to a gene: 9. This CDR3 is 15 amino acids long. The germline V gene encodes CDR1 LGHDT and CDR2 YNNKEL (reference sequence).

The chain joins TRBV4-1 to TRBJ1-1; D may be TRBD1 (5 bases). Germline CDR1 reads MGHRA; CDR2 reads YSYEKL. Between the trimmed V and J ends, which lost 1 base and 1 base, there was a span of 10 bases. The CDR3 has 15 residues. The CDR3 is CASSQVDSKNTEAFF. In nucleotides, the CDR3 is TGCGCCAGCAGCCAAGTAGACAGTAAGAACACTGAAGCTTTCTTT.

The genes are TRBV7-8 and TRBJ1-1, with 8 bases that match TRBD1. V lost 6 bases, J lost 0 bases, and 9 bases stayed unmatched. The V gene's germline CDR1 is SGHVS and CDR2 FQNEAQ. This CDR3 comprises 16 residues. The CDR3 nucleotides are TGTGCCAGCAGTACAAAGGACAGGGTCATGAACACTGAAGCTTTCTTT. Protein product: CASSTKDRVMNTEAFF.

The J gene is TRBJ1-2, the V gene TRBV6-2 or TRBV6-3; no clear D gene. This CDR3 is built from 13 residues. V was shortened by 4 bases and J by 2 bases, with 8 bases between the two germline ends. Germline CDR1 reads MNHEY; CDR2 reads SVGEGT. CDR3 nucleotides: TGTGCCAGCAGTTTGTCCACAAACTATGGCTACACCTTC. It specifies CASSLSTNYGYTF.

For the CDR3, the DNA is TGTGCCAGCAGCTTGGAGCGCCAGGGTCAGCCTCCGAGGCAGTTCTTC. Residues: CASSLERQGQPPRQFF. The chain joins TRBV5-4 to TRBJ2-1; TRBD1 is a possible D gene (5 bases). V was pared by 0 bases and J by 12 bases, with 22 bases between. The length of the CDR3 is 16 residues. In germline, CDR1 is SGHNT, CDR2 YYREEE (reference sequence).

This clone was picked up one time. The gene calls are TRBV7-2 and TRBJ2-7; 12 bases line up with TRBD2. The CDR3 consists of 14 residues. Germline trimming cut 5 bases from V and 4 bases from J; bases unmatched to any gene: 3. The germline gives CDR1 SGHTA, CDR2 FQGNSA. The CDR3 protein is CASSRTSGEYEQYF. The CDR3 DNA reads as TGTGCCAGCAGCCGGACTAGCGGGGAGTACGAGCAGTACTTC.

The V gene is TRBV3-1 (or the pseudogene TRBV3-2), the J gene TRBJ1-2; D is undetermined. This CDR3 has 13 amino acids. Trimming removed 4 bases at V and 3 bases at J, with 9 bases between. Germline values: CDR1 LGHDT, CDR2 YNNKEL (reference sequence). CDR3: CASSPQTDYGYTF. The CDR3 DNA reads as TGTGCCAGCAGCCCACAGACGGACTATGGCTACACCTTC.

V is TRBV5-1 and J is TRBJ2-1; 10 bases align to TRBD2. The CDR3 covers 18 residues. Per germline, CDR1 SGHRS and CDR2 YFSETQ. Germline trimming cut 0 bases from V and 6 bases from J; bases unmatched to any gene: 12. DNA of the CDR3: TGCGCCAGCAGCTTGGCCATAGCGGGGGGCCCCCTCGGCAATGAGCAGTTCTTC. Its translation: CASSLAIAGGPLGNEQFF. Complete variable domain (other parts from reference TRBV5-1 and TRBJ2-1): KAGVTQTPRYLIKTRGQQVTLSCSPISGHRSVSWYQQTPGQGLQFLFEYFSETQRNKGNFPGRFSGRQFSNSRSEMNVSTLELGDSALYLCASSLAIAGGPLGNEQFFGPGTRLTVL.